These 7 T cell receptor beta chains share one sample of origin, sequenced in a study of cytomegalovirus exposure and HLA in healthy donors. PCR employed 60 Vbeta and 13 Jbeta primers. TCRdb's table, derived via immunoSEQ multiplex PCR, lists solely in-frame clones and lacks some. The sample records roughly 190,000 clones, around 85% being singletons. Material: PBMCs. Every receptor here comes from a man younger than 35 in good health and CMV-seronegative.

This chain connects TRBV21-1 to TRBJ1-4; no DNA check was done on the table's D call, TRBD1. TRBV21-1 is recorded as a pseudogene. This CDR3 is 18 amino acids long. For the CDR3, the DNA is TGTGCCAGCCGCAAAGACCCCCTCGGAGGGACAGGGGATGAAAAACTGTTTTTT. Protein sequence: CASRKDPLGGTGDEKLFF.

V usage is TRBV4-3 and J usage is TRBJ1-2; D gene uncertain. Germline CDR1 is LGHNA and CDR2 is YSLEER. Trimming cost V 2 bases and J 3 bases, with 19 bases left between them. This CDR3 comprises 17 residues. The DNA for the CDR3 is TGCGCCAGCAGCCAATCTGCACTAACCCAGATTGACTATGGCTACACCTTC. Its translation is CASSQSALTQIDYGYTF.

This clone was detected a few times. The V and J genes are TRBV10-3 and TRBJ2-7; 7 positions match TRBD1. CDR1 is ENHRY and CDR2 is SYGVKD in the germline V gene. J lost 4 bases, V lost 2 bases, and 5 bases had no gene match. This CDR3 is 14 amino acids long. The DNA of the CDR3 is TGTGCCATCAGTGAGAAGGGGGCGCGTTACGAGCAGTACTTC. Translation gives CAISEKGARYEQYF.

This clone was seen once. The rearrangement uses TRBV30 and TRBJ2-5, with D maybe TRBD2 (6 bases). Between the trimmed V and J ends, which lost 0 bases and 11 bases, there was a span of 13 bases. CDR3 length: 12 amino acids. CDR1 GTSNPN and CDR2 SVGIG come from the germline V gene (reference sequence). CDR3 sequence reads: CAWSVGGGEQYF. The CDR3 bases are TGTGCCTGGAGTGTAGGAGGAGGGGAGCAGTACTTC.

This clone was counted a few times. J is TRBJ1-2 and V is TRBV7-9, with D tentatively TRBD1 (5 bases). With 5 bases removed from V and 4 bases from J, the gap between germline ends came to 11 bases. The CDR3 sequence is 13 residues long. Per germline, CDR1 SEHNR and CDR2 FQNEAQ (reference sequence). Here the CDR3 DNA reads TGTGCCAGCAGCCCCGGGGGGTCCTATGGCTACACCTTC. It is translated as CASSPGGSYGYTF.

This chain uses TRBV6-5 with TRBJ2-5; D possibly corresponds to TRBD2 (5 bases). Trimming removed 5 bases from V and 5 bases from J, with 18 bases in between. The CDR3 length is 15 residues. The germline V gene encodes CDR1 MNHEY and CDR2 SVGAGI. The CDR3, as DNA: TGTGCCAGCAGTCCCTTTAAGCGTGGGGAGGAGACCCAGTACTTC. Translation: CASSPFKRGEETQYF.

The chain uses TRBV6-5 and TRBJ2-1, with D perhaps TRBD2 (5 bases). CDR1 and CDR2 (germline): MNHEY, SVGAGI. The CDR3 runs 14 residues. V dropped 8 bases and J dropped 0 bases, with 11 bases sitting between them. In DNA form, the CDR3 reads TGTGCCAGCGCCCCCCGGGGCTCCTACAATGAGCAGTTCTTC. Encoded protein: CASAPRGSYNEQFF.